These 8 T cell receptor beta chains were sequenced from one sample in a study of T cells after yellow fever vaccination. TCRdb reprocessed the 5' RACE reads via MiXCR and lists one record per CDR3 protein. The data contain about 240,000 distinct CDR3 sequences, less than 8.5% of them singletons. The sample consisted of CD4+ T cells sorted from PBMCs, taken 15 days after the yellow fever booster vaccination. These receptors all come from a man aged 25-45 years who received the YFV17D yellow fever vaccine.

Here the CDR3 reads CSARTLGYEQYF. In nucleotides, the CDR3 is TGCAGTGCTAGAACCCTAGGCTACGAGCAGTACTTC. V is TRBV20-1 and J is TRBJ2-7; D is undetermined. The CDR3 is made up of 12 amino acids. Germline V CDR1 and CDR2: DFQATT, SNEGSKA (reference sequence). Trimming removed 2 bases from V and 3 bases from J, with 8 bases in between.

Remarks on this clonotype: This may come from a read error, since a much larger clone is one base off. The chain employs TRBV20-1 and TRBJ1-4; 8 bases line up with TRBD1. Trimming took 3 bases from V and 1 from J; bases not matched to a gene: 10. CDR3 length: 17 residues. Germline loops: CDR1 DFQATT, CDR2 SNEGSKA (reference sequence). CDR3: CSASPATGDLTNEKLFF. The DNA of the CDR3 is TGCAGTGCTAGTCCAGCGACAGGGGACTTAACTAATGAAAAACTGTTTTTT.

V usage is TRBV25-1 and J usage is TRBJ2-1, with 7 bases matching TRBD1. CDR3 length equals 15 residues. V trimming: 2 bases; J trimming: 2 bases; junction bases outside the gene matches: 3. The germline CDR1 and CDR2 sequences are MGHDK and SYGVNS. CDR3 residues: CASSEPGQPYNEQFF. DNA of the CDR3: TGTGCCAGCAGTGAACCGGGACAGCCCTACAATGAGCAGTTCTTC.

This clonotype was found many times. The V and J genes are TRBV28 and TRBJ2-7; D unclear. The V and J ends lost 4 bases and 3 bases respectively, with 7 bases between them. Germline CDR1 and CDR2: MDHEN and SYDVKM. There are 12 residues in the CDR3. The CDR3 here is CASSSSYYEQYF. The CDR3 nucleotides are TGTGCCAGCAGTTCCAGCTACTACGAGCAGTACTTC.

This chain links TRBV6-2 or TRBV6-3 with TRBJ1-2; D not certain. V was cut by 5 bases and J by 2 bases, with 9 bases left in between. This CDR3 has 13 amino acids. The germline CDR1 and CDR2 sequences are MNHEY and SVGEGT. CDR3 sequence: CASSISKNYGYTF. The CDR3 bases are TGTGCCAGCAGTATCAGTAAAAACTATGGCTACACCTTC.

The chain has TRBV6-2 or TRBV6-3 and TRBJ2-7; D is unresolved. CDR3 length: 13 amino acids. V lost 4 bases and J 6 bases, leaving 13 bases between the germline ends. Germline loops: CDR1 MNHEY, CDR2 SVGEGT. CDR3 nucleotides: TGTGCCAGCAGTTTATTGGGCCCCAGCGAGCAGTACTTC. Translation: CASSLLGPSEQYF.

This clonotype was counted a few times. The J gene is TRBJ2-1, the V gene TRBV9; D might be TRBD1 or TRBD2, each matching 5 bases. The CDR3 length is 15 residues. The germline CDR1 and CDR2 sequences are SGDLS and YYNGEE. Trimming took off 1 base at V and 10 bases at J, with 18 bases between the two ends. The CDR3 DNA is TGTGCCAGCAGCGTAACCGGGACCCCCAATTTGGAGCAGTTCTTC. This codes for CASSVTGTPNLEQFF.

This clonotype was seen at least ten times. DNA of the CDR3: TGTGCCAGCACCGCCTCATCCCCGCATGCAGGGCGCGAGCAGTACTTC. Translating gives CASTASSPHAGREQYF. The chain recombines TRBV3-1 with TRBJ2-7, with a tentative D call TRBD1 (5 bases). V was shortened by 7 bases and J by 6 bases, with 25 bases between the two germline ends. The CDR3 is 16 amino acids. Germline V gene data show CDR1 as LGHDT and CDR2 as YNNKEL (reference sequence).